This T cell receptor beta chain appears in the sequencing data of a study of cytomegalovirus exposure and HLA in healthy donors. The CDR3 is 15 residues long. V trimming: 5 bases; J trimming: 7 bases; junction bases outside the gene matches: 6. Germline loops: CDR1 MDHEN, CDR2 SYDVKM. General study findings and limits: It was reported that the classifier diagnosed cytomegalovirus status with high specificity and sensitivity in both the original and validation cohorts. A few chains linked to CMV were shown in vitro to be specific for CMV antigens.

The data were produced by immunoSEQ multiplex PCR, yet TCRdb's version contains in-frame clones alone and is incomplete. The sample lists under 140,000 clones, 70% to 90% occurring once. Concerning this clone itself: The antigen is not known.

The sequenced sample was PBMCs. The V call is TRBV28, the J call TRBJ1-4; 11 bases line up with TRBD1. The receptor's source is a young woman in good health and CMV-seropositive. CDR3 in DNA: TGTGCCAGCAGTCCACCGGGACAGGGGGGTGAAAAACTGTTTTTT. It yields the protein CASSPPGQGGEKLFF.